This TCR beta chain was observed in a study of blood T cells in healthy people across ages. As concerns this clonotype: One end of the junction is discordant with germline, which a read error may explain.

Combining a sample-barcoded 5' primer with a J-beta primer mix, a second PCR ran for 7 to 11 cycles. Via MiXCR, TCRdb re-called the 5' RACE reads, giving one row per CDR3 protein. The sample lists about a million distinct CDR3 sequences, roughly 51% seen once, with over 20% in the top ten. The sample consisted of blood. This TCR derives from a woman aged 55 to 70 in good health.

CDR3 nucleotides: TGCGCCGGCAGCGCGGGGACACGCAATGAGCAGTTCTTC. Translating gives CAGSAGTRNEQFF. The genes are TRBV5-1 and TRBJ2-1, with D tentatively TRBD1 or TRBD2 (6 bases each). The germline gives CDR1 SGHRS, CDR2 YFSETQ. The CDR3 sequence is 13 residues long. Drawing the rest from reference TRBV5-1 and TRBJ2-1, the complete variable domain is KAGVTQTPRYLIKTRGQQVTLSCSPISGHRSVSWYQQTPGQGLQFLFEYFSETQRNKGNFPGRFSGRQFSNSRSEMNVSTLELGDSALYLCAGSAGTRNEQFFGPGTRLTVL.